The 26 T cell receptor beta chains given below trace back to one sample, sequenced in a study of cytomegalovirus exposure and HLA in healthy donors (dated by TCRdb to between 2016 and 2019). The library was generated by the immunoSEQ multiplex PCR assay. For the multiplex PCR, a mixture combining 60 forward primers for TCR Vbeta segments and 13 reverse primers for TCR Jbeta segments was used. TCRdb took over this immuneACCESS table, retaining in-frame rearrangements with V and J assigned. Such tables are incomplete; in checked studies, under half of the missing clones stem from an unresolved V gene, and the remainder is unexplained. This sample's table has entries for roughly 33,000 clones. 3% to 4% of the sample is in the top ten clones. The sequenced sample consisted of PBMCs. These receptors were obtained from a woman aged 40 to 55 in good health and CMV-seropositive.

The chain couples TRBV5-4 to TRBJ2-7, with D uncertain. CDR1 and CDR2 (germline): SGHNT, YYREEE (reference sequence). V was clipped by 0 bases and J by 2 bases, with 12 bases between them. This CDR3 is built from 15 residues. CDR3 coding DNA: TGTGCCAGCAGCTTGGCCGCTAGAAAACCCTACGAGCAGTACTTC. It codes for CASSLAARKPYEQYF. The full variable domain, in which reference TRBV5-4 and TRBJ2-7 provide the parts outside the CDR3, is ETGVTQSPTHLIKTRGQQVTLRCSSQSGHNTVSWYQQALGQGPQFIFQYYREEENGRGNFPPRFSGLQFPNYSSELNVNALELDDSALYLCASSLAARKPYEQYFGPGTRLTVT.

J is TRBJ2-3 and V is TRBV5-6, with a tentative D call TRBD2 (6 bases). This CDR3 contains 14 residues. The V gene's germline CDR1 is SGHDT and CDR2 YYEEEE. V shed 2 bases and J shed 4 bases, with 11 bases lying between them. CDR3 in DNA: TGTGCCAGCAGCTTCTGGGGGGTCCCAGATACGCAGTATTTT. It codes for CASSFWGVPDTQYF. Drawing the rest from reference TRBV5-6 and TRBJ2-3, the complete variable domain is DAGVTQSPTHLIKTRGQQVTLRCSPKSGHDTVSWYQQALGQGPQFIFQYYEEEERQRGNFPDRFSGHQFPNYSSELNVNALLLGDSALYLCASSFWGVPDTQYFGPGTRLTVL.

The gene calls are TRBV30 and TRBJ1-2; D is undetermined. Germline loops: CDR1 GTSNPN, CDR2 SVGIG (reference sequence). The CDR3 has 13 amino acids. V was shortened by 6 bases and J by 4 bases, with 15 bases between the two germline ends. The CDR3 reads CACPTTGSYGYTF. CDR3 in DNA: TGTGCCTGTCCTACGACGGGGAGCTATGGCTACACCTTC.

The rearrangement uses TRBV5-6 and TRBJ2-1, with D possibly TRBD1 on 8 matching bases. Trimming stripped 4 bases from V and 9 bases from J, with 17 bases between. CDR1 is SGHDT, CDR2 YYEEEE, per germline. The CDR3 sequence is 14 residues long. The CDR3 nucleotides are TGTGCCAGCAGCATTACAGGGGGGGATAGTGAGCAGTTCTTC. This gives the protein CASSITGGDSEQFF.

CDR3 nucleotides: TGTGCCAGCAGCCAGGACCTAAGGGACATCGGGACTGAAGCTTTCTTT. Translating gives CASSQDLRDIGTEAFF. The gene calls are TRBV4-2 and TRBJ1-1, with a weak D call TRBD1 (6 bases). This CDR3 region has 16 residues. CDR1 and CDR2 (germline): LGHNA, YNFKEQ. Trimming shortened V by 3 bases and J by 5 bases, and 19 bases separated the two germline ends.

This chain connects TRBV19 to TRBJ1-1; a possible D gene is TRBD1 (5 bases). The germline V and J ends were trimmed by 8 bases and 0 bases, with 13 bases remaining between them. CDR3 size: 14 residues. Germline loops: CDR1 LNHDA, CDR2 SQIVND (reference sequence). This chain's CDR3 is CASQGRTMNTEAFF. DNA of the CDR3: TGTGCCAGTCAGGGCCGAACGATGAACACTGAAGCTTTCTTT.

The rearrangement links TRBV5-1 to TRBJ2-2; D perhaps matches TRBD1 (6 bases). The CDR3 is 15 residues long. In germline, CDR1 is SGHRS, CDR2 YFSETQ. V was shortened by 4 bases and J by 0 bases, with 10 bases between the two germline ends. The CDR3 is CASSPQGTNTGELFF. DNA of the CDR3: TGCGCCAGCAGCCCCCAGGGGACGAACACCGGGGAGCTGTTTTTT.

The chain couples TRBV7-9 to TRBJ1-2; D perhaps matches TRBD1 (5 bases). The CDR3 spans 15 residues. Germline loops: CDR1 SEHNR, CDR2 FQNEAQ (reference sequence). Trimming pared 2 bases from V and 4 bases from J, leaving 14 bases between. CDR3 coding DNA: TGTGCCAGCAGCTTAAGCTCGGGCGGGGGCTATGGCTACACCTTC. Translated: CASSLSSGGGYGYTF.

This chain joins TRBV11-2 and TRBJ2-7, with a tentative D call TRBD1 (6 bases). CDR3 length: 15 residues. Trimming shortened V by 5 bases and J by 2 bases, and 16 bases separated the two germline ends. Germline CDR1 and CDR2: SGHAT and FQNNGV. CDR3 DNA: TGTGCCAGCAGCATACCGGGACACCGAACCTACGAGCAGTACTTC. This encodes CASSIPGHRTYEQYF. Supplemented by reference TRBV11-2 and TRBJ2-7, the full variable domain reads EAGVAQSPRYKIIEKRQSVAFWCNPISGHATLYWYQQILGQGPKLLIQFQNNGVVDDSQLPKDRFSAERLKGVDSTLKIQPAKLEDSAVYLCASSIPGHRTYEQYFGPGTRLTVT.

The chain links TRBV18 to TRBJ2-2; TRBD1 agrees at 8 bases. J was trimmed by 5 bases and V by 3 bases; bases with no gene match: 8. Germline loops: CDR1 KGHSH, CDR2 LQKENI. This CDR3 is 16 amino acids long. CDR3 amino acids: CASSPSAQGGTGELFF. CDR3 coding DNA: TGTGCCAGCTCACCTTCGGCACAGGGGGGAACCGGGGAGCTGTTTTTT.

This chain joins TRBV30 and TRBJ2-1; D is perhaps TRBD1 (5 bases). Trimming removed 3 bases at V and 4 bases at J, with 10 bases between. The germline CDR1 and CDR2 sequences are GTSNPN and SVGIG (reference sequence). The CDR3 has 13 amino acids. CDR3 DNA: TGTGCCTGGAGCGAGACAGCATACAATGAGCAGTTCTTC. Its translation is CAWSETAYNEQFF.

The CDR3: CASSRLIDSAKLFF. In DNA, the CDR3 is TGTGCCAGTAGTCGACTTATCGACAGTGCGAAACTGTTTTTT. This chain uses TRBV19 with TRBJ1-4; D perhaps matches TRBD1 (5 bases). CDR3 size: 14 residues. Germline CDR1 is LNHDA and CDR2 is SQIVND (reference sequence). V gave up 5 bases and J gave up 11 bases, with 18 bases separating them.

The chain joins TRBV4-3 to TRBJ2-5; 7 bases map to TRBD2. The junction had 2 bases not matched to a gene; V was cut back by 1 base and J by 3 bases. The CDR3 has 14 residues. Germline lookup yields CDR1 LGHNA and CDR2 YSLEER. In nucleotides, the CDR3 is TGCGCCAGCAGCCAAGTAGCGGGCGAAGAGACCCAGTACTTC. Translating it yields CASSQVAGEETQYF.

On this clone itself: This specimen includes other DNA sequences encoding the same CDR3. The V and J genes are TRBV6-5 and TRBJ1-3; D call uncertain. V was shortened by 0 bases and J by 2 bases, with 11 bases between the two germline ends. Germline CDR1 reads MNHEY; CDR2 reads SVGAGI. The CDR3 is made up of 16 amino acids. The CDR3 loop is CASSYSIVTAGNTIYF. The CDR3 nucleotides are TGTGCCAGCAGTTACTCGATAGTCACAGCTGGAAACACCATATATTTT.

With regard to this clone: The junction and the germline gene differ at one end; a read error may be behind it. The chain joins TRBV4-1 to TRBJ2-1, with 7 bases identical to TRBD2. From germline, CDR1 is MGHRA and CDR2 YSYEKL. This CDR3 contains 18 residues. Here the CDR3 DNA reads TGCGCCAGCAGCCCAATAGCGGGCGAGATTTCCTCCGACAATGAGCAGTTCTTC. This translates into CASSPIAGEISSDNEQFF.

The chain combines TRBV30 with TRBJ1-5; D remains ambiguous. The V and J ends lost 5 bases and 3 bases respectively, with 11 bases between them. The V gene's germline CDR1 is GTSNPN and CDR2 SVGIG (reference sequence). This CDR3 is 13 amino acids long. CDR3 DNA: TGTGCCTGGGGGCAGGATTTCAATCAGCCCCAGCATTTT. Translated: CAWGQDFNQPQHF.

The chain employs TRBV4-2 and TRBJ2-7; 9 bases match TRBD1. V gave up 3 bases and J gave up 3 bases; unmatched junction bases: 6. Germline V gene lookup returns CDR1 LGHNA and CDR2 YNFKEQ. This CDR3 comprises 15 residues. The CDR3 DNA follows: TGTGCCAGCAGCCAGGGATCGGGACAGGGCTACGAGCAGTACTTC. The encoded protein is CASSQGSGQGYEQYF.

This chain links TRBV9 with TRBJ1-3; D remains ambiguous. Germline loops: CDR1 SGDLS, CDR2 YYNGEE. The V gene lost 7 bases and the J gene lost 0 bases, with 14 bases spanning the gap. The CDR3 totals 15 residues. CDR3 nucleotide sequence: TGTGCCAGCGGCGCACCATCCGGCTCTGGAAACACCATATATTTT. Amino acids: CASGAPSGSGNTIYF.

This sequence joins TRBV6-5 and TRBJ1-1; D remains unclear. V gave up 4 bases and J gave up 3 bases, with 3 bases separating them. This CDR3 comprises 11 residues. The V gene's germline CDR1 is MNHEY and CDR2 SVGAGI. The CDR3 sequence is CASSFYTEAFF. The CDR3 region has the DNA TGTGCCAGCAGTTTCTACACTGAAGCTTTCTTT.

The chain combines TRBV6-6 with TRBJ2-7; the D gene is possibly TRBD2 (8 bases). CDR3 size: 14 residues. Trimming took off 8 bases at V and 7 bases at J, with 21 bases between the two ends. Germline V gives CDR1 MNHNY, CDR2 SVGAGI (reference sequence). The CDR3 DNA reads TGTGCCAGCGGGGGGACAGCGGGAGTGAGTGAGCAGTACTTC. Its protein is CASGGTAGVSEQYF.

The chain carries TRBV4-1 and TRBJ1-3; D gene ambiguous. Germline CDR1 is MGHRA and CDR2 is YSYEKL. Trimming took off 1 base at V and 0 bases at J, with 7 bases between the two ends. This CDR3 is 15 amino acids long. This CDR3 is CASSQVHDSGNTIYF. CDR3 DNA sequence: TGCGCCAGCAGCCAAGTACACGACTCTGGAAACACCATATATTTT.

The genes are TRBV27 and TRBJ2-7; D is uncertain. The germline V gene has CDR1 MNHEY and CDR2 SMNVEV (reference sequence). This CDR3 has 14 amino acids. Trimming took 7 bases from V and 4 from J, leaving 17 bases between them. CDR3 in DNA: TGTGCCAGCATTCCTTTGCGGTTCCCATACGAGCAGTACTTC. Amino acids: CASIPLRFPYEQYF.

J is TRBJ1-1 and V is TRBV5-1, with D maybe TRBD1 (5 bases). This CDR3 spans 16 amino acids. Trimming took 5 bases from V and 6 from J, leaving 23 bases between them. Germline CDR1 reads SGHRS; CDR2 reads YFSETQ. The CDR3: CASSSQISGLVAEAFF. Here the CDR3 DNA reads TGCGCCAGCAGTTCCCAGATCTCAGGGCTCGTCGCTGAAGCTTTCTTT. Full variable domain (outside the CDR3, taken from reference TRBV5-1 and TRBJ1-1): KAGVTQTPRYLIKTRGQQVTLSCSPISGHRSVSWYQQTPGQGLQFLFEYFSETQRNKGNFPGRFSGRQFSNSRSEMNVSTLELGDSALYLCASSSQISGLVAEAFFGQGTRLTVV.

V usage is TRBV6-5 and J usage is TRBJ2-3; D possibly corresponds to TRBD2 (5 bases). The CDR3 is 16 amino acids. Trimming cost V 0 bases and J 2 bases, with 12 bases left between them. The V gene's germline CDR1 is MNHEY and CDR2 SVGAGI. In DNA, the CDR3 is TGTGCCAGCAGTTACTCGAGGCGGGTCCCCACAGATACGCAGTATTTT. Amino acids: CASSYSRRVPTDTQYF.

The chain combines TRBV6-6 with TRBJ2-4, with 9 bases lining up with TRBD2. The ends lost 2 bases at V and 4 bases at J; junction bases unmatched: 3. This CDR3 has 15 amino acids. Germline CDR1 reads MNHNY; CDR2 reads SVGAGI (reference sequence). The CDR3 region is CASSYGAGGKNIQYF. For the CDR3, the DNA is TGTGCCAGCAGTTACGGTGCGGGAGGGAAAAACATTCAGTACTTC.

The V and J genes are TRBV7-2 and TRBJ2-7; D unclear. V was shortened by 3 bases and J by 1 base, with 7 bases between the two germline ends. This CDR3 is built from 13 residues. Germline V gene lookup returns CDR1 SGHTA and CDR2 FQGNSA. The CDR3 spells CASSFKPSYEQYF. As DNA, the CDR3 is TGTGCCAGCAGCTTCAAGCCGTCCTACGAGCAGTACTTC.